This TCR beta chain was observed in a study of post-analysis software for immune sequencing data. Across the study: Relapsing-remitting, secondary progressive and progressive-relapsing courses of multiple sclerosis were included. Study outcomes and limitations: A handful of TRBV segments were significantly more frequent in patients than in controls. TRBV5-6, TRBV5-1 and TRBV20-1 were among these segments. Normalized Chao1 diversity in multiple sclerosis patients fell significantly below that of controls.

Unique molecular identifiers had been added to the TCR beta cDNA libraries. TCRdb recomputed calls from the PCR reads with MiXCR, one row per CDR3 protein. The profile shows roughly 200,000 distinct CDR3 sequences, over 25% of them singletons. Comments on this clonotype: Antigen: not known.

The CDR3 runs to 13 residues. Trimming removed 6 bases from V and 5 bases from J; junction bases left unmatched: 6. Germline CDR1 is MNHNS and CDR2 is SASEGT. V gene TRBV6-1 combines with J gene TRBJ2-5; TRBD1 matches at 7 bases. Sequenced input: blood. This TCR was sampled from a girl under 18 with multiple sclerosis. CDR3 in amino acids: CASRRTGRETQYF. CDR3 in DNA: TGTGCCAGCAGGCGGACAGGCCGGGAGACCCAGTACTTC.